The 19 T cell receptor beta chains below come from one sample, sequenced in a study of blood T cells in healthy people across ages. The second PCR ran roughly 7 to 11 cycles with a sample-barcoded 5' primer and J-beta primers. TCRdb fed the 5' RACE reads into MiXCR, producing one record per CDR3 protein. This table holds approximately 1.5 million distinct CDR3 sequences, approximately 42% found once. The sequenced material came from blood. Receptors were obtained from a woman aged 18 to 35 in good health.

This chain joins TRBV3-1 and TRBJ1-3; TRBD1 matches 9 bases. The germline V gene encodes CDR1 LGHDT and CDR2 YNNKEL (reference sequence). The CDR3 is 16 residues long. Trimming removed 1 base from V and 4 bases from J; junction bases left unmatched: 5. The CDR3: CASSQVGTGSGNTIYF. CDR3 DNA: TGTGCCAGCAGCCAAGTGGGGACAGGGTCCGGAAACACCATATATTTT.

The CDR3 reads CASSYSTSGGETQFF. CDR3 DNA: TGTGCCAGCAGTTACTCGACTAGCGGGGGAGAGACCCAGTTCTTC. The chain uses TRBV6-5 and TRBJ2-5, with 12 bases matching TRBD2. The DNA matches TRBJ2-1 better at its end, which makes the J call doubtful. The CDR3 spans 15 residues. Germline V gene data show CDR1 as MNHEY and CDR2 as SVGAGI.

The V call is TRBV20-1, the J call TRBJ2-7; TRBD1 agrees at 8 bases. There are 14 residues in the CDR3. V was pared by 5 bases and J by 7 bases, with 13 bases of the junction left unmatched. Germline V lookup: CDR1 DFQATT, CDR2 SNEGSKA (reference sequence). CDR3 in DNA: TGCAGTGCTGACCGGGACAGGAAGGTCGATGAGCAGTACTTC. Translation gives CSADRDRKVDEQYF.

J is TRBJ2-7 and V is TRBV5-7; D call uncertain. TRBV5-7 is sorted into the ORF group, with uncertain function. The CDR3 extends over 14 amino acids. V lost 1 base and J lost 2, with 10 bases in between. CDR3 protein: CASSLMPRPYEQYF. DNA of the CDR3: TGTGCCAGCAGCTTGATGCCCCGTCCCTACGAGCAGTACTTC.

The chain joins TRBV6-2 or TRBV6-3 to TRBJ2-2; D is ambiguous. V gave up 0 bases and J gave up 0 bases, with 14 bases separating them. CDR1 is MNHEY, CDR2 SVGEGT, per germline. This CDR3 contains 18 residues. The CDR3 is CASSYSSSGVTNTGELFF. DNA of the CDR3: TGTGCCAGCAGTTACTCGAGTTCAGGAGTAACGAACACCGGGGAGCTGTTTTTT.

V usage is TRBV27 and J usage is TRBJ2-3; tentative D call: TRBD2 (6 bases). V shed 3 bases and J shed 2 bases, with 15 bases lying between them. The germline V gene has CDR1 MNHEY and CDR2 SMNVEV (reference sequence). This CDR3 has 16 amino acids. The CDR3 DNA reads TGTGCCAGCAGTTTTCGGAGGGGCTGCGACACAGATACGCAGTATTTT. Translating gives CASSFRRGCDTDTQYF.

This clonotype has only a few counts. The V call is TRBV6-5, the J call TRBJ1-6; D is unresolved. Trimming took off 0 bases at V and 5 bases at J, with 5 bases between the two ends. The length of the CDR3 is 14 residues. Germline V gives CDR1 MNHEY, CDR2 SVGAGI. For the CDR3, the DNA is TGTGCCAGCAGTTACTCAGGGAATAATTCACCCCTCCACTTT. As protein: CASSYSGNNSPLHF.

V and J are TRBV7-9 and TRBJ2-3; 12 bases map to TRBD2. With 4 bases clipped from V and 1 base from J, the junction kept 6 bases outside the gene matches. The CDR3 extends over 17 amino acids. Germline V gene data show CDR1 as SEHNR and CDR2 as FQNEAQ (reference sequence). The CDR3 coding sequence is TGTGCCAGCAGCTCGGGACTAGCGGGCCGTCGCACAGATACGCAGTATTTT. This codes for CASSSGLAGRRTDTQYF.

This clonotype was seen once. The chain combines TRBV20-1 with TRBJ1-1; D remains unclear. In germline, CDR1 is DFQATT, CDR2 SNEGSKA (reference sequence). This CDR3 comprises 15 residues. Trimming removed 0 bases at V and 0 bases at J, with 11 bases between. The CDR3 loop reads CSARDRLYVNTEAFF. The CDR3 DNA is TGCAGTGCTAGAGATCGTCTATATGTGAACACTGAAGCTTTCTTT.

The rearrangement uses TRBV27 and TRBJ2-7; 8 positions agree with TRBD2. This CDR3 has 17 amino acids. Looked up from germline, CDR1 is MNHEY and CDR2 is SMNVEV (reference sequence). V dropped 2 bases and J dropped 6; count of bases not matched to a gene: 15. The CDR3 DNA follows: TGTGCCAGCAGTTTAGCTTCCCCCGGGTACGGGGGGGTCGAGCAGTACTTC. Amino acids: CASSLASPGYGGVEQYF.

This clonotype was seen at least ten times. A junction boundary mismatches the germline segment, possibly from a read error. The chain couples TRBV7-7 to TRBJ2-1; D is unclear. The germline V gene has CDR1 SSHAT and CDR2 FNYEAQ (reference sequence). This CDR3 comprises 14 residues. In nucleotides, the CDR3 is TGTGCTAGCAGCTTGTTTGGCAGCAACAATGAGCAGTTCTTC. Translated: CASSLFGSNNEQFF.

The chain couples TRBV29-1 to TRBJ1-4; D call uncertain. The CDR3 runs 13 residues. From germline, CDR1 is SQVTM and CDR2 ANQGSEA. The CDR3 sequence is CNVSRQTNEKLFF. The CDR3 nucleotides read TGCAACGTGTCGAGGCAGACTAATGAAAAACTGTTTTTT.

The genes are TRBV7-2 and TRBJ2-1, with D perhaps given as TRBD1 or TRBD2 (5 bases each). The V gene lost 1 base and the J gene lost 7 bases, with 11 bases spanning the gap. Germline CDR1 SGHTA, CDR2 FQGNSA. CDR3 length: 14 amino acids. CDR3 amino acids: CASSLGDWGNEQFF. CDR3 nucleotide sequence: TGTGCCAGCAGCTTAGGGGATTGGGGGAATGAGCAGTTCTTC. The full variable domain, with the rest looked up from reference TRBV7-2 and TRBJ2-1, is GAGVSQSPSNKVTEKGKDVELRCDPISGHTALYWYRQSLGQGLEFLIYFQGNSAPDKSGLPSDRFSAERTGGSVSTLTIQRTQQEDSAVYLCASSLGDWGNEQFFGPGTRLTVL.

The rearrangement joins TRBV4-1 to TRBJ2-7, with no clear D. There are 14 residues in the CDR3. Germline CDR1 is MGHRA and CDR2 is YSYEKL. The ends were cut back, 0 bases at V and 0 bases at J, with 6 bases in the middle. The CDR3 protein is CASSQDVLSYEQYF. In DNA form, the CDR3 reads TGCGCCAGCAGCCAAGACGTCCTCTCCTACGAGCAGTACTTC.

This clonotype was observed a few times. The V call is TRBV10-3, the J call TRBJ2-1, with 8 bases matching TRBD2. Germline values: CDR1 ENHRY, CDR2 SYGVKD. The length of the CDR3 is 14 residues. The J segment lost 10 bases and the V segment lost 2 bases, leaving 7 bases of the junction unmatched. The CDR3 sequence is CAISEQVSGDEQFF. The CDR3 DNA follows: TGTGCCATCAGTGAGCAGGTTAGCGGGGACGAGCAGTTCTTC.

The V and J genes are TRBV7-2 and TRBJ2-7; D may be TRBD2 (5 bases). In germline, CDR1 is SGHTA, CDR2 FQGNSA. Trimming removed 5 bases at V and 9 bases at J, with 14 bases between. CDR3 length: 12 residues. CDR3 sequence (DNA): TGTGCCAGCAGCCTTAATGTCCGGGGGCAGTACTTC. This codes for CASSLNVRGQYF.

This sequence joins TRBV2 and TRBJ2-7, with 8 positions matching TRBD1. This CDR3 region has 12 residues. Germline V CDR1 and CDR2: SNHLY, FYNNEI. The J segment lost 2 bases and the V segment lost 8 bases, leaving 2 bases of the junction unmatched. CDR3 nucleotide sequence: TGTGCCAGCGACAGGGGTACCTACGAGCAGTACTTC. Protein: CASDRGTYEQYF.

The chain carries TRBV7-2 and TRBJ1-3; 8 bases match TRBD1. Trimming at V came to 5 bases and at J to 0 bases, leaving 6 bases not matched to a gene. Looked up from germline, CDR1 is SGHTA and CDR2 is FQGNSA. The CDR3 totals 16 residues. For the CDR3, the DNA is TGTGCCAGCAGCCAGGGGGCGCGGACCTCTGGAAACACCATATATTTT. Translated, it gives CASSQGARTSGNTIYF.

The rearrangement joins TRBV25-1 to TRBJ1-6; TRBD1 agrees at 7 bases. With V trimmed by 6 bases and J by 6 bases, 8 bases remained unmatched. The CDR3 totals 15 residues. Germline V CDR1 and CDR2: MGHDK, SYGVNS. CDR3 residues: CASSQIQGGNSPLHF. The CDR3 coding sequence is TGTGCCAGCAGCCAGATCCAGGGGGGTAATTCACCCCTCCACTTT.